The rows below give T cell receptor beta chains drawn from one sample of a study of long-term antiretroviral therapy in people with HIV. Only in-frame clones appear in the TCRdb table, and some are missing; sequencing was by immunoSEQ multiplex PCR. The table shows some 25,000 clones, with almost 80% occurring only once. The sequences come from unsorted PBMCs, collected 2.1 years after starting antiretroviral therapy. All receptors derive from a man younger than 45 with HIV. CDR3s include the opening cysteine and the closing phenylalanine or tryptophan. The D gene is left open where the match is weak. Clone size appears in some rows only: once, few, many, or a class for an expanded clone.

j_call clone_size v_call d_call cdr3_aa cdr3_nt
TRBJ1-3 NA TRBV9 TRBD1 CASSGTGVKNTIYF TGTGCCAGCAGTGGGACAGGGGTTAAAAACACCATATATTTT
TRBJ1-5 once TRBV6-6 NA CASTSRPSSPNQPQHF TGTGCCAGCACCTCACGGCCCTCCAGCCCAAATCAGCCCCAGCATTTT
TRBJ1-2 NA TRBV7-2 NA CASSLGDYGYTF TGTGCCAGCAGCTTAGGGGACTATGGCTACACCTTC
TRBJ1-5 few TRBV5-4 NA CASSLDSNQPQHF TGTGCCAGCAGCCTCGATAGCAATCAGCCCCAGCATTTT
TRBJ2-7 NA TRBV18 TRBD2 CASSPPGLAGEYEQYF TGTGCCAGCTCACCGCCGGGACTAGCGGGAGAATACGAGCAGTACTTC
TRBJ1-2 NA TRBV5-6 NA CASSGTGASNYGYTF TGTGCCAGCAGCGGAACGGGAGCTTCAAACTATGGCTACACCTTC
TRBJ1-1 NA TRBV19 NA CASSSEQWNTEAFF TGTGCCAGTAGTTCGGAACAGTGGAACACTGAAGCTTTCTTT
TRBJ2-2 NA TRBV30 TRBD2 CAWSVPSGRTGGELFF TGTGCCTGGAGTGTACCGAGCGGGAGGACAGGTGGGGAGCTGTTTTTT
TRBJ1-5 NA TRBV15 TRBD1 CATSLGGQGHQPQHF TGTGCCACCAGCCTTGGGGGACAGGGACATCAGCCCCAGCATTTT
TRBJ2-1 NA TRBV18 NA CASSQSKILANNEQFF TGTGCCAGCTCACAGTCTAAGATTCTAGCGAACAATGAGCAGTTCTTC
TRBJ2-7 NA TRBV9 NA CASSGGTVTPYEQYF TGTGCCAGCAGCGGTGGGACCGTGACCCCCTACGAGCAGTACTTC
TRBJ1-4 NA TRBV9 NA CASSVGGAGRSEKLFF TGTGCCAGCAGCGTAGGGGGGGCAGGGAGGAGCGAAAAACTGTTTTTT
TRBJ1-1 NA TRBV19 NA CASSAGSAFF TGTGCCAGTAGCGCAGGGTCAGCTTTCTTT
TRBJ2-7 NA TRBV28 NA CASKGLFTYEQYF TGTGCCAGCAAGGGACTCTTCACCTACGAGCAGTACTTC
TRBJ1-1 NA TRBV30 NA CAWRRRGTEAFF TGTGCCTGGAGGAGGAGGGGGACTGAAGCTTTCTTT
TRBJ1-2 NA TRBV5-4 NA CASSLESGGYGFYGYTF TGTGCCAGCAGCTTGGAAAGCGGAGGATATGGGTTCTATGGCTACACCTTC
TRBJ2-1 few TRBV10-2 TRBD2 CASMDSGSVGEQFF TGCGCCAGCATGGACAGCGGGAGTGTGGGTGAGCAGTTCTTC
TRBJ1-5 NA TRBV19 NA CASSISRGEINQPQHF TGTGCCAGTAGTATCTCAAGAGGGGAGATCAATCAGCCCCAGCATTTT
TRBJ1-1 once TRBV6-6 NA CASSYLVGKAFF TGTGCCAGCAGTTACCTGGTAGGGAAGGCTTTCTTT
TRBJ1-3 NA TRBV6-6 NA CASSYGALPGNTIYF TGTGCCAGCAGTTACGGGGCTCTCCCTGGAAACACCATATATTTT
TRBJ2-7 few TRBV9 NA CASSVQGLPSYEQYF TGTGCCAGCAGCGTACAGGGCCTACCCTCCTACGAGCAGTACTTC
TRBJ1-6 NA TRBV5-1 TRBD1 CASSLGQGKSNSPLHF TGCGCCAGCAGCCTTGGACAGGGTAAATCGAATTCACCCCTCCACTTT
TRBJ2-1 once TRBV11-3 TRBD1 CASSLSTGSNEQFF TGTGCCAGCAGCTTATCGACAGGGTCGAATGAGCAGTTCTTC
TRBJ2-1 NA TRBV10-2 TRBD2 CASSEWTSGGKHEQFF TGCGCCAGCAGTGAGTGGACTAGCGGGGGGAAGCATGAGCAGTTCTTC
TRBJ2-5 NA TRBV5-1 NA CASRDSQETQYF TGCGCCAGCAGGGACAGCCAAGAGACCCAGTACTTC
TRBJ2-2 few TRBV5-4 NA CASSFDSAGTGELFF TGTGCCAGCAGCTTTGACAGTGCGGGCACCGGGGAGCTGTTTTTT
TRBJ2-3 once TRBV6-1 NA CASSELKGHQADTQYF TGTGCCAGCAGTGAACTAAAGGGCCACCAGGCAGATACGCAGTATTTT
TRBJ1-3 few TRBV5-6 NA CASSPIDYSGNTIYF TGTGCCAGCAGCCCCATCGACTACTCTGGAAACACCATATATTTT
TRBJ1-6 NA TRBV13 NA CASSSPPRAPGSPLHF TGTGCCAGCAGCTCCCCCCCCCGGGCGCCCGGGTCACCCCTCCACTTT